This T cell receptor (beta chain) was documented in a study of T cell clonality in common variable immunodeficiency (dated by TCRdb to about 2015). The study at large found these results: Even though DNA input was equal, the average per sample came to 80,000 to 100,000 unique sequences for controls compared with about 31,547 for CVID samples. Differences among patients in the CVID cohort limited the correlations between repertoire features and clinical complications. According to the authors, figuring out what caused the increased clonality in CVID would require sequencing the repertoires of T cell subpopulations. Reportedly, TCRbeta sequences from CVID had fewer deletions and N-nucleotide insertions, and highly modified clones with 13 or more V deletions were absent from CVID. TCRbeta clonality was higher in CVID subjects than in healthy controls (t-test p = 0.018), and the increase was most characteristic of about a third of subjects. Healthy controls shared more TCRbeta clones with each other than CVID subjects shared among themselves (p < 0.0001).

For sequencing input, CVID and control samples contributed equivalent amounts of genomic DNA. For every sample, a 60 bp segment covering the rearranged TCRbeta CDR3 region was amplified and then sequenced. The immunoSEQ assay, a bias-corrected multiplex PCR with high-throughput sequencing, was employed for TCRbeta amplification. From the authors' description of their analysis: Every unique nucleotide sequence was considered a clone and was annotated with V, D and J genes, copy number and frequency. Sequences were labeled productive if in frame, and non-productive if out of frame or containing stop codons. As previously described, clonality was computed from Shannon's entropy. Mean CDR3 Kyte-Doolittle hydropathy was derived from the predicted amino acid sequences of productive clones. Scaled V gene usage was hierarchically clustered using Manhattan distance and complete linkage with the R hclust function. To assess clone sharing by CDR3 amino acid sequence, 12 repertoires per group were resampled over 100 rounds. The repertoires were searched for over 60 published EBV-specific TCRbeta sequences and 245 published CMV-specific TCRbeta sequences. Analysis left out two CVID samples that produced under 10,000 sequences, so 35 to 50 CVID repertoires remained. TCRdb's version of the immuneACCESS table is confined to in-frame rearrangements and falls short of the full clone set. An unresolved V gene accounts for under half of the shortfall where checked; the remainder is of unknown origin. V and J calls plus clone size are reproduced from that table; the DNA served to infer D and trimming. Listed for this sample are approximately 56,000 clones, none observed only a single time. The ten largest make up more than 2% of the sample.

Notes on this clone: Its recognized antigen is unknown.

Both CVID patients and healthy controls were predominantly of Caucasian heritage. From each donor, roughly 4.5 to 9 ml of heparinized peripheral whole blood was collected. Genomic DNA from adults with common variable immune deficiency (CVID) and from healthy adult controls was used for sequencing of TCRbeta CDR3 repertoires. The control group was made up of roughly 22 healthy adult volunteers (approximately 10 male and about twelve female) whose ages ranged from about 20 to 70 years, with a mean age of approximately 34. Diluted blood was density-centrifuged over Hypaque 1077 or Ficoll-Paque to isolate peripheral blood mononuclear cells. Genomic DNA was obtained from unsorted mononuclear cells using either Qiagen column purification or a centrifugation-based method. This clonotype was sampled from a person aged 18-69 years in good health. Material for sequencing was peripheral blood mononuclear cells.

This receptor has the CDR3 CASSNTGDNYGYTF. CDR3 bases read: TGTGCCAGCAGCAACACGGGGGATAACTATGGC. The V and J genes are TRBV13 and TRBJ1-2, with TRBD1 perhaps the D gene, on 5 matching bases. The read ends 3 residues shy of where the CDR3 ends; the end is completed using the germline J gene. For CDR1 and CDR2, the germline V gene (reference sequence) lists PRHDT and FYEKMQ. Cut back by 5 bases and 1 base, the V and J ends lie 11 bases apart. The CDR3 numbers 14 residues from cysteine through phenylalanine. The CDR3 was read in part: 33 bases, with the frame set at base 1. Where the CDR3 stops, the reference TRBV13 and TRBJ1-2 genes take over; the full variable domain is AAGVIQSPRHLIKEKRETATLKCYPIPRHDTVYWYQQGPGQDPQFLISFYEKMQSDKGSIPDRFSAQQFSDYHSELNMSSLELGDSALYFCASSNTGDNYGYTFGSGTRLTVV.